A selection of T cell receptor beta chains follows, all from one sample in a study of shared clonotypes between healthy human individuals. The protocol was immunoSEQ multiplex PCR, while the TCRdb copy is restricted to in-frame clones and leaves out a portion. Of about 2.4 million clones listed, roughly 93% are singletons. The sequenced material came from naive CD4+ T cells from PBMCs. The source is a man aged 18 to 30 in good health. Some clones in this sample may be carry-over from other donors' samples. The CDR3 runs from the conserved cysteine through the conserved F or W. The order of the fields is clone size, V gene, D gene, J gene, CDR3 protein, CDR3 DNA. The D gene is left open where the match is weak. Clone sizes are given selectively: once, few, many, or a class where the clone is expanded.

>NA|TRBV7-8|NA|TRBJ1-5
CASSLDGTRQPQHF
TGTGCCAGCAGCTTAGATGGGACACGCCAGCCCCAGCATTTT
>few|TRBV6-5|TRBD1|TRBJ1-1
CASSYSNRGNTEAFF
TGTGCCAGCAGTTACTCGAACAGGGGGAACACTGAAGCTTTCTTT
>NA|TRBV28|TRBD1|TRBJ2-4
CASSPTGQTKNIQYF
TGTGCCAGCAGTCCTACGGGACAGACCAAAAACATTCAGTACTTC
>NA|TRBV20-1|NA|TRBJ2-5
CSARQWETQYF
TGCAGTGCCAGACAGTGGGAGACCCAGTACTTC
>NA|TRBV5-1|NA|TRBJ2-7
CASSLGRGPPSYEQYF
TGCGCCAGCAGCTTGGGGAGGGGACCTCCCTCCTACGAGCAGTACTTC
>NA|TRBV5-1|TRBD2|TRBJ2-7
CASSLALGPSGIYEQYF
TGCGCCAGCAGCTTGGCACTTGGGCCTAGCGGGATCTACGAGCAGTACTTC
>NA|TRBV11-3|TRBD1|TRBJ1-2
CASSFDARGTGLFGYTF
TGTGCCAGCAGCTTTGATGCGAGGGGGACAGGGCTTTTTGGCTACACCTTC
>NA|TRBV28|TRBD2|TRBJ2-7
CASTEVAGITYEQYF
TGTGCCAGCACCGAAGTAGCGGGGATAACCTACGAGCAGTACTTC
>NA|TRBV5-1|NA|TRBJ2-7
CASTNGVGSASYEQYF
TGCGCCAGCACCAATGGGGTAGGGTCGGCCTCCTACGAGCAGTACTTC
>NA|TRBV5-4|NA|TRBJ2-7
CASSSQTGTAYEQYF
TGTGCCAGCAGCTCCCAAACCGGGACGGCCTACGAGCAGTACTTC
>once|TRBV9|TRBD2|TRBJ2-2
CASSVNGGRAPGELFF
TGTGCCAGCAGCGTCAATGGCGGGAGGGCCCCCGGGGAGCTGTTTTTT
>NA|TRBV4-1|TRBD2|TRBJ2-5
CASSRSGGDRQETQYF
TGCGCCAGCAGCCGTTCGGGAGGTGACCGGCAAGAGACCCAGTACTTC
>NA|TRBV10-2|TRBD2|TRBJ2-7
CASSELQLAHSYEQYF
TGCGCCAGCAGTGAGCTCCAACTAGCGCACTCCTACGAGCAGTACTTC
>NA|TRBV9|TRBD2|TRBJ2-3
CASSVAGGTRTDTQYF
TGTGCCAGCAGCGTAGCGGGGGGGACGAGAACAGATACGCAGTATTTT
>NA|TRBV5-8|NA|TRBJ1-2
CASREVRRYGYTF
TGTGCCAGCAGGGAGGTTCGGAGGTATGGCTACACCTTC
>NA|TRBV19|TRBD2|TRBJ2-3
CASSPGLAGGFTDTQYF
TGTGCCAGTAGCCCGGGACTAGCGGGAGGTTTCACAGATACGCAGTATTTT
>once|TRBV19|NA|TRBJ1-1
CASSIRENTEAFF
TGTGCCAGTAGTATCAGGGAAAACACTGAAGCTTTCTTT
>once|TRBV5-1|NA|TRBJ2-2
CASSLVGRNTGELFF
TGCGCCAGCAGCTTGGTAGGTCGGAACACCGGGGAGCTGTTTTTT
>NA|TRBV2|NA|TRBJ2-5
CASSSSSPRETQYF
TGTGCCAGCAGTTCATCCTCCCCGAGAGAGACCCAGTACTTC
>NA|TRBV23-1|NA|TRBJ2-7
CASSQSVVGDTPYEQYF
TGCGCCAGCAGTCAATCGGTTGTGGGGGACACCCCCTACGAGCAGTACTTC
>NA|TRBV30|NA|TRBJ2-7
CAWSRFGTKTYEQYF
TGTGCCTGGTCCCGTTTCGGGACGAAAACCTACGAGCAGTACTTC
>few|TRBV7-2|NA|TRBJ1-1
CASSLTVNTEAFF
TGTGCCAGCAGCTTGACAGTGAACACTGAAGCTTTCTTT
>NA|TRBV25-1|TRBD1|TRBJ2-5
CASSDLPGQDQETQYF
TGTGCCAGCAGTGATTTGCCCGGACAGGACCAAGAGACCCAGTACTTC
>NA|TRBV19|NA|TRBJ2-7
CASSKAGALVYEQYF
TGTGCCAGTAGTAAGGCAGGGGCCCTAGTTTACGAGCAGTACTTC
>NA|TRBV7-2|TRBD1|TRBJ1-2
CASSRGTGTYYGYTF
TGTGCCAGCAGCCGAGGGACAGGGACTTACTATGGCTACACCTTC
>NA|TRBV28|NA|TRBJ2-7
CASSLGTHYEQYF
TGTGCCAGCAGTCTCGGGACTCACTACGAGCAGTACTTC
>NA|TRBV5-1|NA|TRBJ2-3
CASRPGATSTDTQYF
TGCGCCAGCAGGCCGGGGGCAACTAGCACAGATACGCAGTATTTT
>NA|TRBV7-2|NA|TRBJ2-1
CASRDSTYNEQFF
TGTGCCAGCAGGGACAGTACCTACAATGAGCAGTTCTTC
>NA|TRBV14|TRBD2|TRBJ2-1
CASSQGIVQRERGLGYNEQFF
TGTGCCAGCAGCCAAGGAATAGTCCAGCGGGAAAGAGGTTTGGGCTACAATGAGCAGTTCTTC
>NA|TRBV30|NA|TRBJ1-4
CAWSDSYNEKLFF
TGTGCCTGGAGCGACAGCTATAATGAAAAACTGTTTTTT
>NA|TRBV7-2|NA|TRBJ2-2
CASSLQGSNTGELFF
TGTGCCAGCAGCTTGCAGGGCTCGAACACCGGGGAGCTGTTTTTT
>NA|TRBV6-6|NA|TRBJ1-2
CASSSGRKRSYGYTF
TGTGCCAGCAGTTCCGGGCGTAAGAGGAGCTATGGCTACACCTTC
>NA|TRBV7-2|TRBD2|TRBJ2-3
CASSSQTSADTQYF
TGTGCCAGCAGCTCCCAGACTAGCGCAGATACGCAGTATTTT
>NA|TRBV10-2|NA|TRBJ2-3
CASSPRAGSSSTDTQYF
TGCGCCAGCAGTCCCCGGGCGGGGTCGTCTAGCACAGATACGCAGTATTTT
>NA|TRBV7-3|NA|TRBJ2-3
CASSLGTSTDTQYF
TGTGCCAGCAGCTTAGGGACAAGCACAGATACGCAGTATTTT
>once|TRBV5-1|TRBD2|TRBJ2-5
CASSMGLAEETQYF
TGCGCCAGCAGCATGGGACTAGCGGAAGAGACCCAGTACTTC
>once|TRBV5-1|NA|TRBJ1-2
CASSENREGYTF
TGCGCCAGCAGCGAGAACAGGGAAGGCTACACCTTC
>NA|TRBV18|NA|TRBJ2-5
CASSPRARQETQYF
TGTGCCAGCTCACCAAGGGCACGTCAAGAGACCCAGTACTTC
>NA|TRBV2|NA|TRBJ2-3
CASSEGGHPPPTQYF
TGTGCCAGCAGTGAGGGCGGGCACCCCCCGCCCACGCAGTATTTT
>NA|TRBV6-5|NA|TRBJ2-7
CASSYSYRVGEQYF
TGTGCCAGCAGTTATTCATACAGGGTCGGCGAGCAGTACTTC
>NA|TRBV5-4|NA|TRBJ2-6
CASSSIITGANVLTF
TGTGCCAGCAGCTCCATCATAACTGGGGCCAACGTCCTGACTTTC
>NA|TRBV6-1|TRBD1|TRBJ2-7
CASSPRTGKKHF
TGTGCCAGCAGTCCCAGGACAGGCAAGAAGCACTTC
>NA|TRBV28|NA|TRBJ1-2
CASSSTTNYGYTF
TGTGCCAGCAGTTCGACCACTAACTATGGCTACACCTTC
>NA|TRBV19|NA|TRBJ2-7
CASRSAGVSYEQYF
TGTGCCAGTAGGAGCGCCGGAGTCTCCTACGAGCAGTACTTC
>NA|TRBV29-1|NA|TRBJ2-3
CSVDEGTDTQYF
TGCAGCGTTGATGAGGGGACCGATACGCAGTATTTT